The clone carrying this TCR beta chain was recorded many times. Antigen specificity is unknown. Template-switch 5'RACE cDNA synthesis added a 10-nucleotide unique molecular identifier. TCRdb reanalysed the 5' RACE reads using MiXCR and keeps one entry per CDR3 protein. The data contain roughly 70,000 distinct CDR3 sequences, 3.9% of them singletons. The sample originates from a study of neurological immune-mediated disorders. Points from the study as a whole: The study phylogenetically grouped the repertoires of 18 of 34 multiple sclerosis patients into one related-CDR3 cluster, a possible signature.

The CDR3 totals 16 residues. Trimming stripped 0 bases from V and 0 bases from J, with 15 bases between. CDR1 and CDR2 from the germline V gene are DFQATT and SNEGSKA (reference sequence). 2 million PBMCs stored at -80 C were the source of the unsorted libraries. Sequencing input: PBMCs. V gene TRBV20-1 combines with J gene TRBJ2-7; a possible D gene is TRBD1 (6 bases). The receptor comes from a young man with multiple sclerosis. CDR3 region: CSARDRPGQNSYEQYF. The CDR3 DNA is TGCAGTGCTAGAGACCGACCGGGACAAAACTCCTACGAGCAGTACTTC.